This TCR beta chain was retrieved from a study of metastatic and nonmetastatic thyroid tumors. Study-level background: Comparison of repertoires was carried out across blood and tumor or nodule tissue from malignant and benign thyroid patients.

This clone was seen at least ten times. Its matching antigen is unknown. The J segment lost 8 bases and the V segment lost 0 bases, leaving 8 bases of the junction unmatched. The CDR3 sequence is 16 residues long. Germline CDR1 is LNHDA and CDR2 is SQIVND (reference sequence). Study-wide findings and caveats: Relative to benign nodules, malignant thyroid tumors were reportedly characterized by significantly elevated TCR beta diversity in blood and tumor.

Until they underwent thyroid surgery, no patient had received any treatment. Original methodology: The authors used CDR3 differences across clinicopathological groups to build a distant-metastasis classifier for papillary thyroid cancer. With MiXCR, TCRdb called clones anew from the PCR reads. TCRdb, not the authors, supplied the V and J calls. This table has fewer than 55,000 clones, 16% appearing once. Input material: blood. This receptor was taken from a female donor with papillary thyroid cancer or a benign thyroid nodule (not recorded which). Some clones in this sample may be carry-over from other donors' samples. This chain joins TRBV19 and TRBJ2-1; 9 nucleotides line up with TRBD2. CDR3: CASSIDGGRAGDEQFF. The CDR3 DNA reads as TGTGCCAGTAGTATAGATGGCGGGAGGGCCGGCGATGAGCAGTTCTTC.